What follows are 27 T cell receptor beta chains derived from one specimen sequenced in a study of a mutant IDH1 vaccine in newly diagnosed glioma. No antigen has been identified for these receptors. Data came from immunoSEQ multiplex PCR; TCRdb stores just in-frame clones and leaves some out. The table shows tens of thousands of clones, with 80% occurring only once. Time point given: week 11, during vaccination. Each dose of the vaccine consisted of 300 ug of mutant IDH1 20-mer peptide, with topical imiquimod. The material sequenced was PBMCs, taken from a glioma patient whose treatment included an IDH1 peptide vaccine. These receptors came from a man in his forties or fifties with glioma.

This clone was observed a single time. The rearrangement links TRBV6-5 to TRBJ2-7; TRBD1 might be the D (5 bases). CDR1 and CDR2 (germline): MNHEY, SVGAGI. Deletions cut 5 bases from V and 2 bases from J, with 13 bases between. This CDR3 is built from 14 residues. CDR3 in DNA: TGTGCCAGCAGTCTCAGGGCAACGCCCTACGAGCAGTACTTC. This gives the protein CASSLRATPYEQYF.

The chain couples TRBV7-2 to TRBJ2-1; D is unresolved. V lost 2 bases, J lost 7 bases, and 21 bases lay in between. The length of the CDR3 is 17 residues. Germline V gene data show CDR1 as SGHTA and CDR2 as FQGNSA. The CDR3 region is CASSLYGSTSSRNEQFF. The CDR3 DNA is TGTGCCAGCAGCTTATACGGTAGCACCTCCTCGAGAAATGAGCAGTTCTTC. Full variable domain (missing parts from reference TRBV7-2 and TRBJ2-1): GAGVSQSPSNKVTEKGKDVELRCDPISGHTALYWYRQSLGQGLEFLIYFQGNSAPDKSGLPSDRFSAERTGGSVSTLTIQRTQQEDSAVYLCASSLYGSTSSRNEQFFGPGTRLTVL.

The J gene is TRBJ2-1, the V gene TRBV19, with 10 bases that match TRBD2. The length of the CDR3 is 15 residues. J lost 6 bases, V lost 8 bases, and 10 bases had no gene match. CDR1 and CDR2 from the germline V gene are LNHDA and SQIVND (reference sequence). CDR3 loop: CASLSSSGGLNEQFF. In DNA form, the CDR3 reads TGTGCCAGTCTCTCTTCTAGCGGGGGCCTCAATGAGCAGTTCTTC.

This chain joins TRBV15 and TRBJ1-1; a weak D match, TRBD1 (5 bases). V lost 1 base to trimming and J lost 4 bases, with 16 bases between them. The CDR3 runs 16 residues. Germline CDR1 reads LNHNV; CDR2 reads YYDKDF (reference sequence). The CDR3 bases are TGTGCCACCAGCAGAGCCGCAGGAGGGGCAGTCACTGAAGCTTTCTTT. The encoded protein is CATSRAAGGAVTEAFF.

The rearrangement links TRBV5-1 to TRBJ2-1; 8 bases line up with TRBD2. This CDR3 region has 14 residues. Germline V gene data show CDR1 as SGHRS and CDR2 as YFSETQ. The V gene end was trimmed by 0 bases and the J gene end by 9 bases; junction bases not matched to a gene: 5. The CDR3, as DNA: TGCGCCAGCAGCTTGGCCCAGCGGGAGAGTGAGCAGTTCTTC. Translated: CASSLAQRESEQFF.

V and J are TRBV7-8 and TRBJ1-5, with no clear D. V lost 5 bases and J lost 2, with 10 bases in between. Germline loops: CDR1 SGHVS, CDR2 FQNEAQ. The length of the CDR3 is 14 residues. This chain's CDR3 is CASSARGGNQPQHF. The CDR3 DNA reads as TGTGCCAGCAGCGCCCGTGGAGGCAATCAGCCCCAGCATTTT.

The CDR3 is CASNPGQGMNTEAFF. The CDR3 bases are TGTGCCAGCAATCCGGGACAGGGGATGAACACTGAAGCTTTCTTT. The chain is built from TRBV6-1 and TRBJ1-1, with TRBD1 matching 10 bases. Germline V lookup: CDR1 MNHNS, CDR2 SASEGT. This CDR3 spans 15 amino acids. V was pared by 7 bases and J by 0 bases, with 5 bases of the junction left unmatched.

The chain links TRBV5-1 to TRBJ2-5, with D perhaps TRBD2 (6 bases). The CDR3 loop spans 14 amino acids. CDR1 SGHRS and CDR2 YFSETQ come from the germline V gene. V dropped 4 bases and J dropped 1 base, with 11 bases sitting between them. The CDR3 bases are TGCGCCAGCAGCATTAGCGGCCCCCAAGAGACCCAGTACTTC. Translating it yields CASSISGPQETQYF. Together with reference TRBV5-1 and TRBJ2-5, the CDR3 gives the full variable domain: KAGVTQTPRYLIKTRGQQVTLSCSPISGHRSVSWYQQTPGQGLQFLFEYFSETQRNKGNFPGRFSGRQFSNSRSEMNVSTLELGDSALYLCASSISGPQETQYFGPGTRLLVL.

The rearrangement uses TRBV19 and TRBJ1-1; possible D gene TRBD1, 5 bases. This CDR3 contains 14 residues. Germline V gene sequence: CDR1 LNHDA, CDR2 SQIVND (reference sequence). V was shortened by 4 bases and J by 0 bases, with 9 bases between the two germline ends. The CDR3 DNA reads TGTGCCAGTAGTACGGGACGGATGAACACTGAAGCTTTCTTT. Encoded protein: CASSTGRMNTEAFF. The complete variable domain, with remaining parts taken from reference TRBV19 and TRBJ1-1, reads DGGITQSPKYLFRKEGQNVTLSCEQNLNHDAMYWYRQDPGQGLRLIYYSQIVNDFQKGDIAEGYSVSREKKESFPLTVTSAQKNPTAFYLCASSTGRMNTEAFFGQGTRLTVV.

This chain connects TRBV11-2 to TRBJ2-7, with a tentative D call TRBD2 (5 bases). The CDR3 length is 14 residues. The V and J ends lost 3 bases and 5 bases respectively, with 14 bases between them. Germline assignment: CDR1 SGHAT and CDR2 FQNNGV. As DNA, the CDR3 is TGTGCCAGCAGCTTGTTCCGGGGAACCCACGAGCAGTACTTC. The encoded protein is CASSLFRGTHEQYF. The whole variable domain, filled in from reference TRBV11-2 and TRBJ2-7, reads EAGVAQSPRYKIIEKRQSVAFWCNPISGHATLYWYQQILGQGPKLLIQFQNNGVVDDSQLPKDRFSAERLKGVDSTLKIQPAKLEDSAVYLCASSLFRGTHEQYFGPGTRLTVT.

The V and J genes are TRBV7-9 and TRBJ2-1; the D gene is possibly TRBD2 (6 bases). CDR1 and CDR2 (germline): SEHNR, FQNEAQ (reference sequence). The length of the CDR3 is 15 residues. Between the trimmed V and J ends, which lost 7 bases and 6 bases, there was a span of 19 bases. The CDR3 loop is CASKTGTSNPNEQFF. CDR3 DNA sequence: TGTGCCAGCAAAACCGGGACTTCCAATCCCAATGAGCAGTTCTTC. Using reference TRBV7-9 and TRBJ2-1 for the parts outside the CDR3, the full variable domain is DTGVSQNPRHKITKRGQNVTFRCDPISEHNRLYWYRQTLGQGPEFLTYFQNEAQLEKSRLLSDRFSAERPKGSFSTLEIQRTEQGDSAMYLCASKTGTSNPNEQFFGPGTRLTVL.

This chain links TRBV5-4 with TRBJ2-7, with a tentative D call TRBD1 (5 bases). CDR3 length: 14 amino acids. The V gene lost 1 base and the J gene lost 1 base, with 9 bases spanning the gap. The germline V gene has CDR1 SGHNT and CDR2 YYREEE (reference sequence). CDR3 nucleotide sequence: TGTGCCAGCAGCTTGTCCGACAGATCCTACGAGCAGTACTTC. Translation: CASSLSDRSYEQYF.

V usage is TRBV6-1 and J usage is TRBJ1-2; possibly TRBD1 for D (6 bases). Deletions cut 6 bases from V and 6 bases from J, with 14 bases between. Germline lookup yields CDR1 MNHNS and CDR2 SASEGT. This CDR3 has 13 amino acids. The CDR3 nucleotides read TGTGCCAGCAGAGCACGACAGGTGGATGGCTACACCTTC. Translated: CASRARQVDGYTF.

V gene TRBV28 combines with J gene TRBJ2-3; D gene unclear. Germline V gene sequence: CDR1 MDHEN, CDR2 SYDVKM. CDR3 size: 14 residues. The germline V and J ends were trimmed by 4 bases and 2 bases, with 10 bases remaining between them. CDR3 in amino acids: CASSSTALTDTQYF. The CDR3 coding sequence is TGTGCCAGCAGTTCGACGGCCCTCACAGATACGCAGTATTTT.

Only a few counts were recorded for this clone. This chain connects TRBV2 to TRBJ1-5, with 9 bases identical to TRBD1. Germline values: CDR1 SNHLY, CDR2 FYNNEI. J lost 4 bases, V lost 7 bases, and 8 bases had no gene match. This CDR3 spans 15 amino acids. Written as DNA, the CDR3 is TGTGCCAGCATGAACGGACAGGGGAGGAATCAGCCCCAGCATTTT. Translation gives CASMNGQGRNQPQHF. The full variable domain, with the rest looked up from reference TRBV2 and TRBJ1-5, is EPEVTQTPSHQVTQMGQEVILRCVPISNHLYFYWYRQILGQKVEFLVSFYNNEISEKSEIFDDQFSVERPDGSNFTLKIRSTKLEDSAMYFCASMNGQGRNQPQHFGDGTRLSIL.

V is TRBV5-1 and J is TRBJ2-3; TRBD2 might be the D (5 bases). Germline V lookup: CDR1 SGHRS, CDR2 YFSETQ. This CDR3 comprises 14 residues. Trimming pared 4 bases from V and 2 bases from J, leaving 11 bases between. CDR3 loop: CASSPGEYTDTQYF. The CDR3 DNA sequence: TGCGCCAGCAGCCCCGGGGAGTACACAGATACGCAGTATTTT.

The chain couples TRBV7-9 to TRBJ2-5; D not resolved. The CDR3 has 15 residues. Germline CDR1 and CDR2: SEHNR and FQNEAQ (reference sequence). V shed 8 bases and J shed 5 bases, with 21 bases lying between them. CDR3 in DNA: TGTGCCAGCGGCCTCGCTCTGGCGGCACAGGAGACCCAGTACTTC. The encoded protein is CASGLALAAQETQYF.

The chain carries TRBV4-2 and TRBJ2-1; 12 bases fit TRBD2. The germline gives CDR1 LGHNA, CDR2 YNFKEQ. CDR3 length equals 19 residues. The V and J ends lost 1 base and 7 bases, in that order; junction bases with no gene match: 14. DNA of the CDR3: TGTGCCAGCAGCCAAGTGGAAGGTATGACTAGCGGGAGTCCTAATGAGCAGTTCTTC. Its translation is CASSQVEGMTSGSPNEQFF.

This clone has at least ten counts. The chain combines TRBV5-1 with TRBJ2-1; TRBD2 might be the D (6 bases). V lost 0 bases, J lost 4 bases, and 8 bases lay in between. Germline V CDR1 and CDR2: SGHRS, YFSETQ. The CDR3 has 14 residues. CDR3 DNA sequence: TGCGCCAGCAGCTTGGGGGAGGTTTACAATGAGCAGTTCTTC. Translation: CASSLGEVYNEQFF.

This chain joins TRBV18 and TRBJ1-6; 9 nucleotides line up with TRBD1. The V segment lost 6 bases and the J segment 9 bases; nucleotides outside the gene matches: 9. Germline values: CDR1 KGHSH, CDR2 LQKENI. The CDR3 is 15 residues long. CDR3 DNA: TGTGCCAGCTCGTACGACAGGGGGTTAGGTTCACCCCTCCACTTT. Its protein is CASSYDRGLGSPLHF. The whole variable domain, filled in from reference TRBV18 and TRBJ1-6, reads NAGVMQNPRHLVRRRGQEARLRCSPMKGHSHVYWYRQLPEEGLKFMVYLQKENIIDESGMPKERFSAEFPKEGPSILRIQQVVRGDSAAYFCASSYDRGLGSPLHFGNGTRLTVT.

CDR3 region: CASSQGPPEGTEAFF. DNA for the CDR3: TGCGCCAGCAGCCAAGGCCCCCCGGAGGGAACTGAAGCTTTCTTT. V is TRBV4-1 and J is TRBJ1-1; no definite D call. The V end was cut by 1 base, the J end by 5 bases, with 14 bases between. The CDR3 is made up of 15 amino acids. Per the germline V gene, CDR1 is MGHRA and CDR2 is YSYEKL.

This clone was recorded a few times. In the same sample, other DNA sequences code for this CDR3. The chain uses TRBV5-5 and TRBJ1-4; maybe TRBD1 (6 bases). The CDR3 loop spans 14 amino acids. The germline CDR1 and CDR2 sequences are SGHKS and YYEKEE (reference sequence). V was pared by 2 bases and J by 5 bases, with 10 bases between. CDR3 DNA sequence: TGTGCCAGCAGCTTTGGGGGGCTGAATGAAAAACTGTTTTTT. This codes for CASSFGGLNEKLFF.

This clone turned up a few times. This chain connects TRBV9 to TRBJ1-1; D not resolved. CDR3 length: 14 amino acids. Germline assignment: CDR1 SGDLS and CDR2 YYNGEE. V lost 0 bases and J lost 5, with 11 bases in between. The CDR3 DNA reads TGTGCCAGCAGCGTAGGGGGTGAGTGGACTGAAGCTTTCTTT. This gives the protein CASSVGGEWTEAFF.

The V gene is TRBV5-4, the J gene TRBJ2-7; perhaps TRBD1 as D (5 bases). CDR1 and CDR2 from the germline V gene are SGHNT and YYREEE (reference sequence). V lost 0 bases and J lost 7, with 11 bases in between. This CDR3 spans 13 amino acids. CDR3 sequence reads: CASSLVGDREQYF. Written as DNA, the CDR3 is TGTGCCAGCAGCTTGGTAGGGGATCGTGAGCAGTACTTC.

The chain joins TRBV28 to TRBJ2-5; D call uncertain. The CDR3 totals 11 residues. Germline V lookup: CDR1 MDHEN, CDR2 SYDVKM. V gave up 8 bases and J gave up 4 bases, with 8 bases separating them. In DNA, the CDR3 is TGTGCCAGCGGTATTGGAGAGACCCAGTACTTC. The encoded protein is CASGIGETQYF.

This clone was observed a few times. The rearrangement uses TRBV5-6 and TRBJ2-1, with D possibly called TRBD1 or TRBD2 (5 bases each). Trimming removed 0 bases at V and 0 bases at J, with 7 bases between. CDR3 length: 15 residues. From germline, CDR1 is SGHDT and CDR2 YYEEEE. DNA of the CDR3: TGTGCCAGCAGCTTGGGGGACCGCTCCTACAATGAGCAGTTCTTC. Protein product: CASSLGDRSYNEQFF. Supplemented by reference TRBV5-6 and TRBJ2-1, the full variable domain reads DAGVTQSPTHLIKTRGQQVTLRCSPKSGHDTVSWYQQALGQGPQFIFQYYEEEERQRGNFPDRFSGHQFPNYSSELNVNALLLGDSALYLCASSLGDRSYNEQFFGPGTRLTVL.

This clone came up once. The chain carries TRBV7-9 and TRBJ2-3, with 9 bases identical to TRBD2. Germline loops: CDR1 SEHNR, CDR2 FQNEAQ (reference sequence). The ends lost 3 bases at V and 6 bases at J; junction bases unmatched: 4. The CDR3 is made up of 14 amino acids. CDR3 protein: CASSFSGSGDTQYF. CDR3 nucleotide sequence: TGTGCCAGCAGCTTTAGCGGGAGTGGGGATACGCAGTATTTT. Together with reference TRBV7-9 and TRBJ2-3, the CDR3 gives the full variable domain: DTGVSQNPRHKITKRGQNVTFRCDPISEHNRLYWYRQTLGQGPEFLTYFQNEAQLEKSRLLSDRFSAERPKGSFSTLEIQRTEQGDSAMYLCASSFSGSGDTQYFGPGTRLTVL.